This passage covers 27 T cell receptor beta chains from one sample sequenced in a study of T cells of healthy individuals. Each CDR3 protein gets one entry after TCRdb re-called the 5' RACE reads with MiXCR. The profile shows more than 60,000 distinct CDR3 sequences, around 15% of them singletons. These receptors originate from a human donor in good health.

The rearrangement links TRBV24-1 to TRBJ2-5; TRBD2 agrees at 9 bases. J was trimmed by 2 bases and V by 5 bases; bases with no gene match: 5. The CDR3 extends over 15 amino acids. Germline assignment: CDR1 KGHDR and CDR2 SFDVKD. CDR3 amino acids: CATSALSGGQETQYF. CDR3 sequence (DNA): TGTGCCACCAGTGCCCTGAGCGGGGGGCAAGAGACCCAGTACTTC.

This chain connects TRBV7-9 to TRBJ1-6; maybe TRBD1 (6 bases). The CDR3 is 15 amino acids. Germline CDR1 reads SEHNR; CDR2 reads FQNEAQ (reference sequence). Trimming took off 1 base at V and 11 bases at J, with 15 bases between the two ends. CDR3 amino acids: CASSLGFAGDTPLHF. CDR3 nucleotides: TGTGCCAGCAGCTTAGGTTTTGCAGGGGATACACCCCTCCACTTT.

Only a few counts were recorded for this clonotype. The chain is built from TRBV6-6 and TRBJ2-3; TRBD1 matches at 10 bases. The CDR3 length is 14 residues. Germline V gene data show CDR1 as MNHNY and CDR2 as SVGAGI (reference sequence). V lost 10 bases to trimming and J lost 7 bases; unmatched junction nucleotides: 11. The CDR3 DNA follows: TGTGCCACTGAGAGGGGACAGGGGTACAATACGCAGTATTTT. Translating gives CATERGQGYNTQYF.

The rearrangement joins TRBV28 to TRBJ1-1, with D maybe TRBD1 (5 bases). Trimming pared 3 bases from V and 0 bases from J, leaving 11 bases between. CDR1 and CDR2 (germline): MDHEN, SYDVKM. The CDR3 runs 15 residues. CDR3: CASSLYTGLNTEAFF. The CDR3 DNA follows: TGTGCCAGCAGTTTGTATACAGGCTTGAACACTGAAGCTTTCTTT.

This clonotype was observed a handful of times. The chain employs TRBV9 and TRBJ1-6; 12 bases align to TRBD1. The V gene end was trimmed by 0 bases and the J gene end by 7 bases; junction bases not matched to a gene: 8. CDR3 length equals 18 residues. Germline V gene sequence: CDR1 SGDLS, CDR2 YYNGEE. The CDR3 sequence is CASSVGGPGQGANSPLHF. CDR3 DNA sequence: TGTGCCAGCAGCGTAGGAGGGCCGGGACAGGGGGCGAATTCACCCCTCCACTTT.

This clonotype was observed at least ten times. The chain links TRBV29-1 to TRBJ1-1, with TRBD1 identical over 7 bases. CDR1 and CDR2 from the germline V gene are SQVTM and ANQGSEA. The CDR3 has 12 residues. The trim removed 7 bases at V and 4 bases at J, leaving 6 bases unmatched. The CDR3 DNA is TGCAGCGGGGGACAGTCAAGCACTGAAGCTTTCTTT. Translating gives CSGGQSSTEAFF. The entire variable domain, with the rest obtained from reference TRBV29-1 and TRBJ1-1, is as follows: SAVISQKPSRDICQRGTSLTIQCQVDSQVTMMFWYRQQPGQSLTLIATANQGSEATYESGFVIDKFPISRPNLTFSTLTVSNMSPEDSSIYLCSGGQSSTEAFFGQGTRLTVV.

The rearrangement links TRBV12-2 to TRBJ1-1. TRBV12-2 is reported as a pseudogene. There are 16 residues in the CDR3. In DNA form, the CDR3 reads TGTGCAAGTCGCTGCCACCCCTCCCGGAGGGGGGCTGAAGCTTTCTTT. This translates into CASRCHPSRRGAEAFF.

J is TRBJ2-5 and V is TRBV6-1, with D maybe TRBD2 (5 bases). Between the trimmed V and J ends, which lost 8 bases and 5 bases, there was a span of 21 bases. CDR3 size: 15 residues. In germline, CDR1 is MNHNS, CDR2 SASEGT. The CDR3 sequence is CASGGGGYQGETQYF. The CDR3 region has the DNA TGTGCCAGCGGAGGAGGTGGCTATCAAGGGGAGACCCAGTACTTC.

This clonotype was observed at least ten times. One junction end disagrees with the germline gene, perhaps due to a read error. The CDR3 region is CASSLPTGTPTF. The CDR3 coding sequence is TGTGCCAGCAGCTTACCAACCGGGACACCTACTTTC. The chain links TRBV7-8 to TRBJ2-7; the D gene is possibly TRBD1 (6 bases). This CDR3 contains 12 residues. Germline loops: CDR1 SGHVS, CDR2 FQNEAQ.

The chain uses TRBV10-3 and TRBJ2-3, with 9 bases that match TRBD1. CDR1 is ENHRY and CDR2 is SYGVKD in the germline V gene. The V gene end was trimmed by 6 bases and the J gene end by 2 bases; junction bases not matched to a gene: 6. The CDR3 is 15 residues long. This CDR3 is CAISKDRGTTDTQYF. CDR3 nucleotides: TGTGCCATCAGCAAAGACAGGGGGACCACAGATACGCAGTATTTT.

This clonotype was detected ten times or more. The chain combines TRBV29-1 with TRBJ2-4; weak D call: TRBD1 (6 bases). This CDR3 is 16 amino acids long. Trimming pared 1 base from V and 7 bases from J, leaving 20 bases between. Germline lookup yields CDR1 SQVTM and CDR2 ANQGSEA. The CDR3 DNA reads TGCAGCGTTGAAGTGAGGCCAGACAGGATGGGGAACATTCAGTACTTC. Residues: CSVEVRPDRMGNIQYF.

This clonotype appeared a few times. This chain joins TRBV27 and TRBJ2-7, with D tentatively TRBD1 (5 bases). Trimming removed 5 bases from V and 3 bases from J, with 11 bases in between. The CDR3 sequence is 13 residues long. Germline V gives CDR1 MNHEY, CDR2 SMNVEV (reference sequence). The CDR3 spells CASSGRENYEQYF. CDR3 nucleotide sequence: TGTGCCAGCAGTGGCAGGGAAAACTACGAGCAGTACTTC.

Many counts were recorded for this clonotype. This sequence joins TRBV10-3 and TRBJ2-5, with 11 bases that match TRBD2. Trimming removed 8 bases from V and 3 bases from J; junction bases left unmatched: 2. This CDR3 spans 13 amino acids. Germline loops: CDR1 ENHRY, CDR2 SYGVKD. The CDR3: CAIGGLAEETQYF. The CDR3 bases are TGTGCCATCGGGGGACTAGCGGAAGAGACCCAGTACTTC.

In the case of this clonotype: A clone one base away is much larger, so this may be a read error. This rearrangement joins TRBV20-1 to TRBJ2-7, with 12 bases matching TRBD2. Germline V gives CDR1 DFQATT, CDR2 SNEGSKA (reference sequence). This CDR3 spans 14 amino acids. With 6 bases clipped from V and 2 bases from J, the junction kept 5 bases outside the gene matches. The DNA of the CDR3 is TGCAGTGCCAGCTCTAGCGGGAGGGCCTACGAGCAGTACTTC. It codes for CSASSSGRAYEQYF.

This clonotype was seen many times. V gene TRBV15 combines with J gene TRBJ1-5; 11 nucleotides agree with TRBD1. The germline gives CDR1 LNHNV, CDR2 YYDKDF (reference sequence). The CDR3 extends over 17 amino acids. Trimming took 5 bases from V and 5 from J; bases not matched to a gene: 11. The CDR3 sequence is CATSRDRGTIHHQPQHF. The CDR3 region has the DNA TGTGCCACCAGCCGGGACAGGGGGACCATCCACCATCAGCCCCAGCATTTT.

The rearrangement links TRBV6-5 to TRBJ2-1; 8 nucleotides match TRBD2. J was trimmed by 7 bases and V by 4 bases; bases with no gene match: 21. The CDR3 has 19 amino acids. Germline CDR1 and CDR2: MNHEY and SVGAGI. In DNA, the CDR3 is TGTGCCAGCAGTTCCCACCCAAAAAGCGGGAGAGATTCTACGAATGAGCAGTTCTTC. As protein: CASSSHPKSGRDSTNEQFF.

V usage is TRBV20-1 and J usage is TRBJ1-5, with unresolved D. Trimming took off 3 bases at V and 3 bases at J, with 6 bases between the two ends. CDR3 length equals 12 residues. In germline, CDR1 is DFQATT, CDR2 SNEGSKA (reference sequence). The CDR3 bases are TGCAGTGCTAGCCAAAACAATCAGCCCCAGCATTTT. It is translated as CSASQNNQPQHF.

In its sample, this clonotype was seen a few times. The V gene is TRBV6-5, the J gene TRBJ2-7; a possible D gene is TRBD2 (6 bases). This CDR3 comprises 13 residues. The germline V gene encodes CDR1 MNHEY and CDR2 SVGAGI. With 5 bases removed from V and 4 bases from J, the gap between germline ends came to 12 bases. CDR3 protein: CASSPSAGYEQYF. The CDR3 region has the DNA TGTGCCAGCAGTCCGTCGGCGGGGTACGAGCAGTACTTC.

This clonotype was detected ten times or more. This rearrangement joins TRBV20-1 to TRBJ1-1; unclear D gene. Germline V gives CDR1 DFQATT, CDR2 SNEGSKA (reference sequence). The CDR3 is 15 amino acids. Trimming cost V 0 bases and J 1 base, with 12 bases left between them. The CDR3 nucleotides are TGCAGTGCTAGAGATTACGAGGGCGCGAACACTGAAGCTTTCTTT. Translated: CSARDYEGANTEAFF.

There are many counts of this clonotype. The chain combines TRBV7-9 with TRBJ2-1; D not resolved. The V end lost 5 bases, the J end lost 5 bases, and 13 bases lay between the germline ends. Germline values: CDR1 SEHNR, CDR2 FQNEAQ (reference sequence). This CDR3 is built from 14 residues. The CDR3 loop reads CASSTRWADNEQFF. The CDR3 DNA sequence: TGTGCCAGCAGCACCCGTTGGGCGGACAATGAGCAGTTCTTC.

The chain couples TRBV4-1 to TRBJ2-5; 7 nucleotides agree with TRBD1. Germline trimming cut 4 bases from V and 1 base from J; bases unmatched to any gene: 3. The CDR3 is made up of 14 amino acids. Germline-derived CDR1 and CDR2 are MGHRA and YSYEKL. The CDR3 reads CASSLQGFQETQYF. DNA for the CDR3: TGCGCCAGCAGCCTACAGGGGTTCCAAGAGACCCAGTACTTC.

The chain is built from TRBV21-1 and TRBJ2-1; TRBD2 reflects the table's D call only, with no check against the DNA. TRBV21-1 is flagged as a pseudogene. CDR3 length: 15 residues. CDR3: CASSKGLAGPNEQFF. The CDR3 DNA follows: TGTGCCAGCAGCAAGGGACTAGCGGGCCCCAATGAGCAGTTCTTC.

The chain uses TRBV12-3 or TRBV12-4 and TRBJ1-2; D remains unclear. Trimming removed 3 bases at V and 6 bases at J, with 11 bases between. The CDR3 totals 13 residues. The CDR3 loop reads CASSFGRHDGYTF. CDR3 coding DNA: TGTGCCAGCAGTTTTGGCCGGCACGATGGCTACACCTTC.

This clonotype has ten or more counts. The V and J genes are TRBV6-5 and TRBJ2-3; 10 bases fit TRBD2. CDR1 and CDR2 from the germline V gene are MNHEY and SVGAGI. Unmatched junction bases numbered 7, after V lost 6 bases and J lost 4 bases. The CDR3 contains 15 residues. The CDR3 protein is CASSPGLATSDTQYF. The CDR3 DNA is TGTGCCAGCAGCCCGGGACTAGCGACATCAGATACGCAGTATTTT.

This clonotype has a handful of counts. The V gene is TRBV7-2, the J gene TRBJ1-4, with D perhaps matching TRBD1 (6 bases). Per the germline V gene, CDR1 is SGHTA and CDR2 is FQGNSA. The CDR3 contains 15 residues. V gave up 3 bases and J gave up 4 bases, with 12 bases separating them. The DNA for the CDR3 is TGTGCCAGCAGCTTGCAGGGGTCCCATAATGAAAAACTGTTTTTT. This codes for CASSLQGSHNEKLFF.

This clonotype was found many times. This chain uses TRBV7-9 with TRBJ2-7, with 7 nucleotides matching TRBD2. There are 16 residues in the CDR3. Germline loops: CDR1 SEHNR, CDR2 FQNEAQ (reference sequence). The V and J ends lost 6 bases and 5 bases, in that order; junction bases with no gene match: 16. CDR3 DNA sequence: TGTGCCAGCAGTGGAGTGAGCGGGGCACGGGGTAACGAGCAGTACTTC. Encoded protein: CASSGVSGARGNEQYF.

The sample holds a few counts of this clonotype. The chain has TRBV28 and TRBJ2-2; D not certain. V was trimmed by 2 bases and J by 5 bases, leaving 3 bases between them. Looked up from germline, CDR1 is MDHEN and CDR2 is SYDVKM. The CDR3 length is 12 residues. CDR3 amino acids: CASSLGTGELFF. The CDR3 DNA sequence: TGTGCCAGCAGTTTAGGGACCGGGGAGCTGTTTTTT.